The 27 T cell receptor beta chains given below trace back to one sample, sequenced in a study of blood T cell repertoires in COVID-19 (dated by TCRdb to the early 2020s). Libraries came from the immunoSEQ multiplex PCR assay. Here the immuneACCESS table is served through TCRdb, limited to in-frame sequences with V and J called. Missing clones are a known gap in these copies; in checked studies unresolved V genes cover under half, and the rest lacks a known reason. This sample comprises about 12,000 clones, about 73% of them detected only once. Around a third of the sample lies in the top ten. Input material: peripheral blood. These receptors originate from a human donor in a cohort sampled during active COVID-19.

The V and J genes are TRBV6-1 and TRBJ1-4; unclear D gene. V lost 0 bases and J lost 4, with 6 bases in between. The CDR3 spans 14 residues. CDR1 is MNHNS, CDR2 SASEGT, per germline. The CDR3 sequence is CASSEASNNEKLFF. In DNA, the CDR3 is TGTGCCAGCAGTGAAGCTAGTAATAATGAAAAACTGTTTTTT.

V and J are TRBV6-6 and TRBJ1-2, with D possibly TRBD1 on 5 matching bases. The CDR3 loop spans 15 amino acids. V lost 0 bases and J 3 bases, leaving 11 bases between the germline ends. Germline V gives CDR1 MNHNY, CDR2 SVGAGI (reference sequence). CDR3 loop: CASSYSGREDYGYTF. The DNA of the CDR3 is TGTGCCAGCAGTTACTCGGGCAGGGAGGACTATGGCTACACCTTC.

This CDR3 is CASSISPGTGVGNTIYF. DNA of the CDR3: TGTGCCAGTAGTATTTCCCCCGGGACAGGGGTTGGAAACACCATATATTTT. V and J are TRBV19 and TRBJ1-3, with 10 positions matching TRBD1. This CDR3 comprises 17 residues. Germline lookup yields CDR1 LNHDA and CDR2 SQIVND (reference sequence). Trimming cost V 3 bases and J 3 bases; bases outside gene matches: 8. The full variable domain, in which reference TRBV19 and TRBJ1-3 provide the parts outside the CDR3, is DGGITQSPKYLFRKEGQNVTLSCEQNLNHDAMYWYRQDPGQGLRLIYYSQIVNDFQKGDIAEGYSVSREKKESFPLTVTSAQKNPTAFYLCASSISPGTGVGNTIYFGEGSWLTVV.

The chain couples TRBV28 to TRBJ2-7; D unresolved. CDR1 is MDHEN, CDR2 SYDVKM, per germline. The CDR3 loop spans 11 amino acids. The V end was cut by 6 bases, the J end by 4 bases, with 7 bases between. The CDR3 region has the DNA TGTGCCAGCAGCCCTAGGTACGAGCAGTACTTC. It is translated as CASSPRYEQYF.

The chain carries TRBV28 and TRBJ1-2, with unresolved D. V lost 2 bases and J lost 5, with 9 bases in between. Per germline, CDR1 MDHEN and CDR2 SYDVKM. The CDR3 runs 13 residues. The CDR3 is CASSLMAEYGYTF. In DNA, the CDR3 is TGTGCCAGCAGTTTAATGGCGGAATATGGCTACACCTTC.

The V and J genes are TRBV5-1 and TRBJ2-3; TRBD2 aligns across 8 bases. The trim removed 2 bases at V and 2 bases at J, leaving 7 bases unmatched. From germline, CDR1 is SGHRS and CDR2 YFSETQ. CDR3 length: 16 residues. Written as DNA, the CDR3 is TGCGCCAGCAGCTTTAGCGGGGCGCCATACACAGATACGCAGTATTTT. Residues: CASSFSGAPYTDTQYF. The complete variable domain, with remaining parts taken from reference TRBV5-1 and TRBJ2-3, reads KAGVTQTPRYLIKTRGQQVTLSCSPISGHRSVSWYQQTPGQGLQFLFEYFSETQRNKGNFPGRFSGRQFSNSRSEMNVSTLELGDSALYLCASSFSGAPYTDTQYFGPGTRLTVL.

The chain joins TRBV5-1 to TRBJ1-6; 9 nucleotides match TRBD1. The CDR3 consists of 14 residues. Losses at the gene ends were 4 bases for V and 8 bases for J; bases not matched to a gene: 4. Germline V gene lookup returns CDR1 SGHRS and CDR2 YFSETQ. This CDR3 is CASSPGTGHSPLHF. CDR3 nucleotides: TGCGCCAGCAGCCCCGGGACAGGGCATTCACCCCTCCACTTT.

This clone has more than one count but fewer than ten. The CDR3 sequence is CASRPRSGRDTEAFF. Here the CDR3 DNA reads TGTGCCAGCAGGCCAAGGAGCGGACGGGACACTGAAGCTTTCTTT. The gene calls are TRBV3-1 (or the pseudogene TRBV3-2) and TRBJ1-1; D is unresolved. V was pared by 6 bases and J by 3 bases, with 17 bases between. This CDR3 is 15 amino acids long. Germline CDR1 and CDR2: LGHDT and YNNKEL (reference sequence).

CDR3 region: CASSLGGSPNEKLFF. CDR3 in DNA: TGTGCCAGCAGCTTAGGAGGGTCTCCTAATGAAAAACTGTTTTTT. The J gene is TRBJ1-4, the V gene TRBV7-2, with D unclear. V lost 1 base to trimming and J lost 3 bases, with 9 bases between them. CDR3 length: 15 amino acids. CDR1 and CDR2 from the germline V gene are SGHTA and FQGNSA.

The DNA for the CDR3 is TGTGCCAGCAGCCCCAAGGTAGCTAGCTCCTACAATGAGCAGTTCTTC. Translating it yields CASSPKVASSYNEQFF. The chain is built from TRBV5-6 and TRBJ2-1; D is unresolved. Trimming stripped 4 bases from V and 0 bases from J, with 14 bases between. Germline V gene data show CDR1 as SGHDT and CDR2 as YYEEEE. The CDR3 runs 16 residues.

The chain has TRBV5-1 and TRBJ2-1; the D is unclear. V was cut by 2 bases and J by 7 bases, with 7 bases left in between. Per germline, CDR1 SGHRS and CDR2 YFSETQ. The CDR3 runs to 12 residues. The CDR3 bases are TGCGCCAGCAGCTTCCCCGGGAATGAGCAGTTCTTC. It codes for CASSFPGNEQFF.

This sequence joins TRBV5-1 and TRBJ1-2; D unclear. The ends were cut back, 4 bases at V and 4 bases at J, with 11 bases in the middle. The CDR3 consists of 13 residues. Germline CDR1 is SGHRS and CDR2 is YFSETQ. Here the CDR3 DNA reads TGCGCCAGCAGCCCCGACGGGTTCTATGGCTACACCTTC. Translating gives CASSPDGFYGYTF.

The chain has TRBV30 and TRBJ1-2; 9 bases map to TRBD1. The CDR3 contains 14 residues. Trimming took 7 bases from V and 2 from J; bases not matched to a gene: 8. In germline, CDR1 is GTSNPN, CDR2 SVGIG (reference sequence). The CDR3 loop reads CAYTKTGGNYGYTF. The DNA of the CDR3 is TGTGCCTATACCAAGACAGGGGGGAACTATGGCTACACCTTC.

V gene TRBV9 combines with J gene TRBJ1-2, with D hard to call. Looked up from germline, CDR1 is SGDLS and CDR2 is YYNGEE. V lost 0 bases and J lost 4, with 16 bases in between. This CDR3 spans 16 amino acids. The CDR3 bases are TGTGCCAGCAGCGTAGCTTCCTTAGTACCTGGCTATGGCTACACCTTC. Its protein is CASSVASLVPGYGYTF.

The J gene is TRBJ1-1, the V gene TRBV6-5, with D maybe TRBD1 (6 bases). V lost 5 bases to trimming and J lost 5 bases, with 18 bases between them. The CDR3 is made up of 15 amino acids. The germline V gene encodes CDR1 MNHEY and CDR2 SVGAGI. CDR3 coding DNA: TGTGCCAGCAGTCATCCGGGACACCCGGGGACTGAAGCTTTCTTT. Translating gives CASSHPGHPGTEAFF.

The gene calls are TRBV7-9 and TRBJ2-3; 7 positions agree with TRBD2. Germline loops: CDR1 SEHNR, CDR2 FQNEAQ (reference sequence). This CDR3 is built from 15 residues. V lost 1 base and J lost 0; bases outside the gene matches: 1. This CDR3 reads CASSLDGGSTDTQYF. Here the CDR3 DNA reads TGTGCCAGCAGCTTAGACGGGGGGAGCACAGATACGCAGTATTTT. The full variable domain, in which reference TRBV7-9 and TRBJ2-3 provide the parts outside the CDR3, is DTGVSQNPRHKITKRGQNVTFRCDPISEHNRLYWYRQTLGQGPEFLTYFQNEAQLEKSRLLSDRFSAERPKGSFSTLEIQRTEQGDSAMYLCASSLDGGSTDTQYFGPGTRLTVL.

The J gene is TRBJ1-2, the V gene TRBV5-1; D possibly corresponds to TRBD1 (6 bases). This CDR3 region has 14 residues. V was cut by 1 base and J by 8 bases, with 15 bases left in between. The germline gives CDR1 SGHRS, CDR2 YFSETQ. The DNA for the CDR3 is TGCGCCAGCAGCTTGCGGGGGGCGCAGGAGGGCTACACCTTC. Amino acid sequence: CASSLRGAQEGYTF.

The chain recombines TRBV11-2 with TRBJ2-5; TRBD1 might be the D (6 bases). This CDR3 has 13 amino acids. Per the germline V gene, CDR1 is SGHAT and CDR2 is FQNNGV. V gave up 0 bases and J gave up 9 bases, with 11 bases separating them. The CDR3 DNA is TGTGCCAGCAGCTTAGATTTTTGGGGGCCCCAGTACTTC. It specifies CASSLDFWGPQYF.

This rearrangement joins TRBV5-5 to TRBJ2-7; TRBD2 aligns across 9 bases. With 4 bases clipped from V and 4 bases from J, the junction kept 9 bases outside the gene matches. This CDR3 region has 15 residues. Germline values: CDR1 SGHKS, CDR2 YYEKEE (reference sequence). The CDR3: CASSATSGQQYEQYF. The CDR3 bases are TGTGCCAGCAGCGCGACTAGCGGACAGCAATACGAGCAGTACTTC. The whole variable domain, filled in from reference TRBV5-5 and TRBJ2-7, reads DAGVTQSPTHLIKTRGQQVTLRCSPISGHKSVSWYQQVLGQGPQFIFQYYEKEERGRGNFPDRFSARQFPNYSSELNVNALLLGDSALYLCASSATSGQQYEQYFGPGTRLTVT.

The V call is TRBV30, the J call TRBJ1-3; TRBD1 might be the D (6 bases). The CDR3 covers 10 residues. Looked up from germline, CDR1 is GTSNPN and CDR2 is SVGIG (reference sequence). Trimming took off 8 bases at V and 8 bases at J, with 10 bases between the two ends. CDR3 nucleotides: TGTGCCGGCTGGGGGCACACCATATATTTT. It translates to CAGWGHTIYF.

The V call is TRBV5-5, the J call TRBJ2-7, with 7 bases aligning to TRBD2. The CDR3 has 13 amino acids. V trimming: 2 bases; J trimming: 5 bases; junction bases outside the gene matches: 4. The germline gives CDR1 SGHKS, CDR2 YYEKEE (reference sequence). The CDR3 loop is CASSFGDYHEQYF. For the CDR3, the DNA is TGTGCCAGCAGCTTCGGGGACTACCACGAGCAGTACTTC.

The chain uses TRBV5-1 and TRBJ1-1; D is perhaps TRBD1 (5 bases). There are 15 residues in the CDR3. Looked up from germline, CDR1 is SGHRS and CDR2 is YFSETQ. The V end was cut by 0 bases, the J end by 1 base, with 10 bases between. The chain's CDR3 is CASSLAGFRNTEAFF. The CDR3 nucleotides are TGCGCCAGCAGCTTGGCAGGGTTTCGGAACACTGAAGCTTTCTTT. Drawing the rest from reference TRBV5-1 and TRBJ1-1, the complete variable domain is KAGVTQTPRYLIKTRGQQVTLSCSPISGHRSVSWYQQTPGQGLQFLFEYFSETQRNKGNFPGRFSGRQFSNSRSEMNVSTLELGDSALYLCASSLAGFRNTEAFFGQGTRLTVV.

J is TRBJ2-7 and V is TRBV15; tentatively, D is TRBD1 (5 bases). The V and J ends lost 0 bases and 2 bases respectively, with 11 bases between them. CDR1 is LNHNV, CDR2 YYDKDF, per germline (reference sequence). CDR3 length: 15 amino acids. CDR3 amino acids: CATSRDPGLTYEQYF. Here the CDR3 DNA reads TGTGCCACCAGCAGAGATCCAGGGCTAACCTACGAGCAGTACTTC.

The V and J genes are TRBV7-9 and TRBJ1-4; D may be TRBD1 (5 bases). Trimming cost V 1 base and J 4 bases, with 10 bases left between them. Germline CDR1 SEHNR, CDR2 FQNEAQ (reference sequence). There are 15 residues in the CDR3. CDR3 bases: TGTGCCAGCAGCTTAGTCTGGGGGGGTAATGAAAAACTGTTTTTT. This translates into CASSLVWGGNEKLFF.

This CDR3 is CASSQEGVDQPQHF. DNA of the CDR3: TGTGCCAGCAGCCAAGAAGGGGTCGATCAGCCCCAGCATTTT. The V and J genes are TRBV4-2 and TRBJ1-5, with D tentatively TRBD1 (5 bases). V was shortened by 0 bases and J by 5 bases, with 8 bases between the two germline ends. The CDR3 is 14 residues long. Germline V gives CDR1 LGHNA, CDR2 YNFKEQ.

This chain joins TRBV18 and TRBJ2-1; 10 positions match TRBD2. The length of the CDR3 is 15 residues. Trimming removed 6 bases from V and 6 bases from J; junction bases left unmatched: 8. The germline V gene encodes CDR1 KGHSH and CDR2 LQKENI. CDR3 coding DNA: TGTGCCAGCTCGCTGCTAGCGGGGGCCTCCAATGAGCAGTTCTTC. It codes for CASSLLAGASNEQFF.

The V gene is TRBV19, the J gene TRBJ2-7, with TRBD1 matching over 10 bases. After removal of 6 bases from V and 5 bases from J, the junction contained 10 bases not matched to a gene. Germline V gene data show CDR1 as LNHDA and CDR2 as SQIVND (reference sequence). The CDR3 is made up of 15 amino acids. The CDR3 here is CASSRQGAVQNEQYF. Here the CDR3 DNA reads TGTGCCAGTAGCCGACAGGGGGCTGTCCAAAACGAGCAGTACTTC.